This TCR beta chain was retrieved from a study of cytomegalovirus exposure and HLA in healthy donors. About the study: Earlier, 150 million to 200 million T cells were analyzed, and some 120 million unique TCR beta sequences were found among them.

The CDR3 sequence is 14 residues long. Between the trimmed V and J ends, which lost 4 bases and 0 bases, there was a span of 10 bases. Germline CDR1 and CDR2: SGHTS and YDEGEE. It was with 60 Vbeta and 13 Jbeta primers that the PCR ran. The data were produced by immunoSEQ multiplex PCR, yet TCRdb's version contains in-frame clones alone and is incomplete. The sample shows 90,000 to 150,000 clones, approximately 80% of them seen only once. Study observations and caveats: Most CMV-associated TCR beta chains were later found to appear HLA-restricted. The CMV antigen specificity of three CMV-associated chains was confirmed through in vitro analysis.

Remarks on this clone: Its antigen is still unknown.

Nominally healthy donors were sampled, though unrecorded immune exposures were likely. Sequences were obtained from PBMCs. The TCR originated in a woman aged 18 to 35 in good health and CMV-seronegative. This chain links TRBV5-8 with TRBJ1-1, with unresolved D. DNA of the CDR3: TGTGCCAGCAGCCTGACACACTTGAACACTGAAGCTTTCTTT. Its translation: CASSLTHLNTEAFF. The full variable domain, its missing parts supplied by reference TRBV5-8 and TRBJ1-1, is EAGVTQSPTHLIKTRGQQATLRCSPISGHTSVYWYQQALGLGLQFLLWYDEGEERNRGNFPPRFSGRQFPNYSSELNVNALELEDSALYLCASSLTHLNTEAFFGQGTRLTVV.